This is a list of T cell receptor beta chains from one sample in a study of cytotoxic CD8 clonotypes in ibrutinib-treated CLL. Data came from immunoSEQ multiplex PCR; TCRdb stores just in-frame clones and leaves some out. Found here are roughly 130,000 clones, 80% to 95% of them singletons; the top ten hold under 14%. The sample in question was PBMCs, obtained after 12 months of ibrutinib treatment. These TCRs come from a human donor with chronic lymphocytic leukemia. CDR3s leave out the opening cysteine and the closing phenylalanine or tryptophan. Fields, in order: D gene, V gene, CDR3 protein. D genes are given only for firm matches.

>.|TRBV28
ASWATGISYEQY
>.|TRBV28
ASSSRHHNQPQH
>.|TRBV11-3
ASTRRLGTGELF
>.|TRBV6-5
ASSYNVPGSSYEQY
>.|TRBV18
ASSPTGANVLT
>.|TRBV5-1
ASSLWGGGTDTQY
>TRBD2|TRBV5-4
ASSPPGLAGGVRTGELF
>.|TRBV9
ASSVAVGGYGYT
>.|TRBV7-6
ASSLGTLNTGELF
>.|TRBV9
ASSVRDTRTGELF
>.|TRBV25-1
ASSPLGQSLSSYEQY
>.|TRBV13
ASSGQYHSYEQY
>.|TRBV7-2
ASRYTDTQY
>TRBD2|TRBV4-3
ASSLGTSGPYEQY
>TRBD2|TRBV27
ASSLASGRANEQF
>TRBD2|TRBV6-4
ASRPIPGGNEQF
>.|TRBV19
ASSMALATYEQY
>.|TRBV4-2
ASSQEVGGPSSYEQY
>.|TRBV11-2
ASSLSRVGANVLT
>TRBD1|TRBV30
ASDRGGQVKLF
>TRBD1|TRBV6-5
ASSPPDRRGHEQF
>.|TRBV4-1
ASSQDGTGGETSYEQY
>.|TRBV28
ASTFGSHTSYNEQF
>.|TRBV28
ASSLLAGKKTQY
>.|TRBV4-2
ASSQDRGETQY
>TRBD2|TRBV19
ASSVGTSAYNEQF
>.|TRBV10-3
AISESGQANTEAF
>.|TRBV18
ASSRTTFDEAF
>.|TRBV7-6
ASSLKEGLH
>.|TRBV27
ASTGDSRYEQY
>TRBD2|TRBV10-3
AISEPSGGVSYEQY
>TRBD1|TRBV5-4
ASSLTEGTVNEKLF
>TRBD2|TRBV19
ASSPLLAGFTDTQY
>.|TRBV27
ASSPRRQVPTNEKLF
>.|TRBV5-4
ASSYRETQY
>.|TRBV7-2
ASSAPGDRLAYNEQF
>.|TRBV9
ASSGSGGAYYGYT
>.|TRBV27
ASRQGDNEQF